The 17 T cell receptor beta chains below all came from one sample that was sequenced in a study of T cells in Graves' hyperthyroidism and ophthalmopathy. Using RNA transcripts as the source, TCR beta CDR3 regions were amplified. First-round RT-PCR with HTBI primers amplified the TCR CDR3 region. MiXCR was run by TCRdb on the multiplex PCR reads, yielding one entry per CDR3 protein. The sample holds about 640,000 distinct CDR3 sequences, about 20% seen once. The sequencing input was blood. Receptors were obtained from a man aged 30-40 years with Graves' ophthalmopathy.

This clonotype was detected many times. This chain connects TRBV3-1 to TRBJ2-7; D is possibly TRBD1 (5 bases). The V gene's germline CDR1 is LGHDT and CDR2 YNNKEL (reference sequence). Trimming pared 0 bases from V and 2 bases from J, leaving 14 bases between. The CDR3 runs to 16 residues. CDR3 nucleotides: TGTGCCAGCAGCCAAGAAGACAGTACCCAACCCTACGAGCAGTACTTC. Amino acids: CASSQEDSTQPYEQYF.

This clonotype came up many times. This rearrangement joins TRBV6-1 to TRBJ2-2; D unresolved. CDR1 is MNHNS, CDR2 SASEGT, per germline. This CDR3 contains 15 residues. Trimming cost V 5 bases and J 0 bases, with 10 bases left between them. CDR3: CASSPNLANTGELFF. As DNA, the CDR3 is TGTGCCAGCAGTCCAAACCTTGCGAACACCGGGGAGCTGTTTTTT.

Many counts were recorded for this clonotype. The chain uses TRBV28 and TRBJ2-7; 15 bases agree with TRBD2. The length of the CDR3 is 17 residues. Trimming removed 7 bases from V and 0 bases from J; junction bases left unmatched: 7. Germline assignment: CDR1 MDHEN and CDR2 SYDVKM. The CDR3 here is CASTLGLAGGLSYEQYF. CDR3 in DNA: TGTGCCAGCACCTTAGGACTAGCGGGAGGGCTCTCCTACGAGCAGTACTTC.

This clonotype was observed many times. This chain uses TRBV12-3 or TRBV12-4 with TRBJ1-1; D might be TRBD1 (5 bases). The CDR3 sequence is 15 residues long. Trimming took off 8 bases at V and 6 bases at J, with 22 bases between the two ends. The CDR3 spells CASSLTSLGVSEAFF. Written as DNA, the CDR3 is TGTGCCAGCTCACTTACCTCCCTAGGGGTTTCTGAAGCTTTCTTT.

This clonotype was seen more than once but under ten times. This chain links TRBV30 with TRBJ1-6; no clear D gene. Germline V gene data show CDR1 as GTSNPN and CDR2 as SVGIG (reference sequence). Trimming shortened V by 4 bases and J by 0 bases, and 7 bases separated the two germline ends. The CDR3 consists of 14 residues. The CDR3 reads CAWTGSSYNSPLHF. CDR3 DNA sequence: TGTGCCTGGACAGGCAGCTCCTATAATTCACCCCTCCACTTT.

The gene calls are TRBV20-1 and TRBJ2-3, with 9 bases matching TRBD1. The CDR3 covers 17 residues. CDR1 DFQATT and CDR2 SNEGSKA come from the germline V gene (reference sequence). V was pared by 5 bases and J by 4 bases, with 16 bases of the junction left unmatched. For the CDR3, the DNA is TGCAGTGCTTACACAATAAACAGGGGGCAAGAAGCAGATACGCAGTATTTT. Amino acid sequence: CSAYTINRGQEADTQYF.

The V call is TRBV9, the J call TRBJ2-1, with D possibly TRBD1 on 6 matching bases. CDR3 size: 14 residues. In germline, CDR1 is SGDLS, CDR2 YYNGEE. Trimming removed 0 bases at V and 8 bases at J, with 12 bases between. As DNA, the CDR3 is TGTGCCAGCAGCGTAGCAGGGGTGAGCGATGAGCAGTTCTTC. Protein sequence: CASSVAGVSDEQFF.

This clonotype was picked up a small number of times. This rearrangement joins TRBV12-3 or TRBV12-4 to TRBJ1-3; D gene uncertain. Trimming cost V 3 bases and J 2 bases, with 8 bases left between them. This CDR3 is 14 amino acids long. CDR3 in amino acids: CASSLWRAGNTIYF. The DNA of the CDR3 is TGTGCCAGCAGTTTGTGGAGGGCTGGAAACACCATATATTTT.

The V call is TRBV27, the J call TRBJ1-2; possible D gene TRBD1, 5 bases. Trimming cost V 3 bases and J 7 bases, with 21 bases left between them. The germline gives CDR1 MNHEY, CDR2 SMNVEV (reference sequence). This CDR3 spans 16 amino acids. The CDR3 nucleotides read TGTGCCAGCAGTTTTTCCCCCCCCGGACATCAAGGTGGCTACACCTTC. Translating it yields CASSFSPPGHQGGYTF.

The chain carries TRBV20-1 and TRBJ2-7, with D tentatively TRBD2 (5 bases). The CDR3 totals 13 residues. Germline-derived CDR1 and CDR2 are DFQATT and SNEGSKA (reference sequence). V dropped 1 base and J dropped 3 bases, with 10 bases sitting between them. The CDR3 nucleotides read TGCAGTGCTAGAGGGAGGACTGGCTACGAGCAGTACTTC. This encodes CSARGRTGYEQYF.

This sequence joins TRBV12-3 or TRBV12-4 and TRBJ1-4; TRBD1 agrees at 10 bases. This CDR3 contains 14 residues. V lost 3 bases, J lost 7 bases, and 2 bases stayed unmatched. CDR3 protein: CASSLRDRGEKLFF. DNA of the CDR3: TGTGCCAGCAGTTTGAGGGACAGGGGTGAAAAACTGTTTTTT.

The V gene is TRBV9, the J gene TRBJ2-5; 7 bases align to TRBD1. The CDR3 spans 15 residues. Germline V gene data show CDR1 as SGDLS and CDR2 as YYNGEE. V trimming: 3 bases; J trimming: 2 bases; junction bases outside the gene matches: 7. The CDR3 nucleotides read TGTGCCAGCAGCGCCCGGACAGGTCAGCAAGAGACCCAGTACTTC. Its translation: CASSARTGQQETQYF.

The chain links TRBV7-8 to TRBJ1-1; a weak D match, TRBD1 (5 bases). V lost 5 bases to trimming and J lost 1 base, with 14 bases between them. The germline gives CDR1 SGHVS, CDR2 FQNEAQ. This CDR3 has 15 residues. CDR3 coding DNA: TGTGCCAGCAGCCTACAGGACATGAGGAACACTGAAGCTTTCTTT. It yields the protein CASSLQDMRNTEAFF.

The chain carries TRBV15 and TRBJ2-6; possibly TRBD1 for D (5 bases). This CDR3 has 19 residues. Germline values: CDR1 LNHNV, CDR2 YYDKDF (reference sequence). Trimming took 0 bases from V and 0 from J, leaving 15 bases between them. The CDR3 region has the DNA TGTGCCACCAGCAGAGATCCCCCAGGGCGGAGCTCTGGGGCCAACGTCCTGACTTTC. Protein sequence: CATSRDPPGRSSGANVLTF.

In DNA, the CDR3 is TGTGCCAGCAGCCATGGCGACCAAGCGGCCACAGATACGCAGTATTTT. Translated: CASSHGDQAATDTQYF. The chain carries TRBV11-3 and TRBJ2-3; a weak D match, TRBD2 (5 bases). Looked up from germline, CDR1 is SGHNT and CDR2 is YENEEA. This CDR3 contains 16 residues. Trimming removed 5 bases at V and 2 bases at J, with 17 bases between.

This clonotype has a count of ten or more. The DNA of the CDR3 is TGTGCCAGCAGCTACGGACTAGCGGGAGGCGATGAGCAGTTCTTC. This codes for CASSYGLAGGDEQFF. The chain is built from TRBV5-5 and TRBJ2-1, with 14 bases that match TRBD2. This CDR3 has 15 amino acids. V lost 3 bases to trimming and J lost 8 bases; unmatched junction nucleotides: 4. Germline V gene sequence: CDR1 SGHKS, CDR2 YYEKEE (reference sequence). The whole variable domain, filled in from reference TRBV5-5 and TRBJ2-1, reads DAGVTQSPTHLIKTRGQQVTLRCSPISGHKSVSWYQQVLGQGPQFIFQYYEKEERGRGNFPDRFSARQFPNYSSELNVNALLLGDSALYLCASSYGLAGGDEQFFGPGTRLTVL.

This clonotype occurred many times. The chain employs TRBV7-2 and TRBJ2-3; the match to TRBD2 covers 10 bases. Germline V CDR1 and CDR2: SGHTA, FQGNSA. V was clipped by 0 bases and J by 4 bases; unmatched bases: 10. There are 18 residues in the CDR3. The DNA for the CDR3 is TGTGCCAGCAGCTTAGCGGCTAGCGGGAGTATAGGCGCAGATACGCAGTATTTT. It encodes CASSLAASGSIGADTQYF.